One sample yielded the 26 T cell receptor beta chains listed below, sequenced in a study of cytomegalovirus exposure and HLA in healthy donors. It was with 60 Vbeta and 13 Jbeta primers that the PCR ran. This table comes from immunoSEQ multiplex PCR, and its TCRdb copy is limited to in-frame clones, with some not included. The sample lists 270,000 or so clones, about nine tenths seen once, with roughly 4% in the top ten. Sequenced: PBMCs. The source is a man aged 35-49 years in good health and CMV-seropositive.

This clone appeared a few times. The CDR3, as DNA: TGTGCCAGCAGAGCGGGAGGGACCTCCTACAATGAGCAGTTCTTC. It yields the protein CASRAGGTSYNEQFF. The chain combines TRBV6-6 with TRBJ2-1, with 10 bases fitting TRBD2. The CDR3 has 15 amino acids. V shed 6 bases, J shed 0 bases, and the junction held 2 bases outside the gene matches. CDR1 is MNHNY and CDR2 is SVGAGI in the germline V gene (reference sequence).

The V and J genes are TRBV27 and TRBJ2-3, with 7 bases fitting TRBD1. Germline CDR1 MNHEY, CDR2 SMNVEV (reference sequence). Germline trimming cut 5 bases from V and 1 base from J; bases unmatched to any gene: 3. This CDR3 is built from 14 residues. The CDR3 sequence is CASSKGQRTDTQYF. The CDR3 DNA reads as TGTGCCAGCAGTAAGGGACAGCGCACAGATACGCAGTATTTT.

The chain combines TRBV6-5 with TRBJ2-1; TRBD2 aligns across 9 bases. V was clipped by 2 bases and J by 10 bases; unmatched bases: 12. The CDR3 has 16 residues. From germline, CDR1 is MNHEY and CDR2 SVGAGI. The CDR3 protein is CASSYLSGRGAGEQFF. CDR3 DNA: TGTGCCAGCAGTTACCTTAGCGGGAGAGGGGCGGGGGAGCAGTTCTTC.

The genes are TRBV7-8 and TRBJ2-5, with 12 positions matching TRBD2. Trimming cost V 5 bases and J 11 bases; bases outside gene matches: 12. Germline lookup yields CDR1 SGHVS and CDR2 FQNEAQ. This CDR3 contains 15 residues. The CDR3 spells CASSPWTSGVHFQYF. The CDR3 region has the DNA TGTGCCAGCAGCCCTTGGACTAGCGGGGTCCATTTTCAGTACTTC.

The rearrangement joins TRBV27 to TRBJ1-1; the D is unclear. V dropped 3 bases and J dropped 1 base, with 6 bases sitting between them. Germline V lookup: CDR1 MNHEY, CDR2 SMNVEV (reference sequence). This CDR3 is 13 amino acids long. The CDR3 protein is CASSFRWNTEAFF. In nucleotides, the CDR3 is TGTGCCAGCAGTTTCCGGTGGAACACTGAAGCTTTCTTT.

Regarding this clone: An end of the junction differs from the germline gene, which may be a read error. Additional DNA sequences in this sample encode the identical CDR3. The chain carries TRBV5-4 and TRBJ1-4, with 7 positions matching TRBD1. The CDR3 contains 15 residues. Germline V gene data show CDR1 as SGHNT and CDR2 as YYREEE (reference sequence). The CDR3 spells CASSQNRGTNEKLFF. The CDR3 nucleotides are TGCGCCAGCAGCCAAAACAGGGGAACTAATGAAAAACTGTTTTTT.

The chain has TRBV19 and TRBJ2-1, with TRBD2 identical over 16 bases. The CDR3 runs to 18 residues. From germline, CDR1 is LNHDA and CDR2 SQIVND (reference sequence). With 5 bases clipped from V and 5 bases from J, the junction kept 9 bases outside the gene matches. The CDR3 loop reads CASSPLGLAGGPHNEQFF. In nucleotides, the CDR3 is TGTGCCAGTAGTCCCTTGGGACTAGCGGGAGGGCCGCACAATGAGCAGTTCTTC.

The V gene is TRBV7-9, the J gene TRBJ2-7; a possible D gene is TRBD2 (5 bases). Per the germline V gene, CDR1 is SEHNR and CDR2 is FQNEAQ (reference sequence). Between the trimmed V and J ends, which lost 3 bases and 3 bases, there was a span of 12 bases. The CDR3 has 14 residues. The DNA for the CDR3 is TGTGCCAGCAGCTTTGCGGGTCGTAACTACGAGCAGTACTTC. It specifies CASSFAGRNYEQYF. Variable domain in full (rest from reference TRBV7-9 and TRBJ2-7): DTGVSQNPRHKITKRGQNVTFRCDPISEHNRLYWYRQTLGQGPEFLTYFQNEAQLEKSRLLSDRFSAERPKGSFSTLEIQRTEQGDSAMYLCASSFAGRNYEQYFGPGTRLTVT.

The chain has TRBV10-1 and TRBJ2-1, with 10 bases that match TRBD2. With 10 bases clipped from V and 8 bases from J, the junction kept 8 bases outside the gene matches. This CDR3 region has 13 residues. The germline gives CDR1 WNHNN, CDR2 SYGVQD (reference sequence). The CDR3 spells CANTSGKGDEQFF. CDR3 DNA: TGCGCCAACACTAGCGGGAAGGGCGATGAGCAGTTCTTC.

The CDR3 coding sequence is TGTGCCAGCAGCTTATTCCAGGGGGCGGCCAAGACCCAGTACTTC. Translated, it gives CASSLFQGAAKTQYF. The chain carries TRBV14 and TRBJ2-5; 8 bases map to TRBD1. The CDR3 length is 15 residues. Losses at the gene ends were 5 bases for V and 6 bases for J; bases not matched to a gene: 11. Germline V gene data show CDR1 as SGHDN and CDR2 as FVKESK.

This clone was detected only once. J is TRBJ2-7 and V is TRBV27, with 7 nucleotides matching TRBD2. This CDR3 contains 13 residues. V lost 4 bases and J lost 3; bases outside the gene matches: 3. CDR1 is MNHEY, CDR2 SMNVEV, per germline (reference sequence). CDR3 loop: CASSWAGDYEQYF. In nucleotides, the CDR3 is TGTGCCAGCAGTTGGGCGGGAGACTACGAGCAGTACTTC.

The rearrangement links TRBV21-1 to TRBJ2-7; no DNA check was done on the table's D call, TRBD1. TRBV21-1 is given as a pseudogene. This CDR3 is 14 amino acids long. CDR3 in amino acids: CASSITPQTMEQYF. In nucleotides, the CDR3 is TGTGCCAGCAGCATCACCCCCCAGACAATGGAGCAGTACTTC.

This chain uses TRBV2 with TRBJ2-5; 7 bases map to TRBD2. Trimming took 10 bases from V and 2 from J; bases not matched to a gene: 7. Germline values: CDR1 SNHLY, CDR2 FYNNEI. The CDR3 is made up of 13 amino acids. The CDR3 is CATWDYSQETQYF. CDR3 nucleotide sequence: TGTGCCACCTGGGACTACTCACAAGAGACCCAGTACTTC.

This chain uses TRBV5-1 with TRBJ1-2; 8 bases line up with TRBD1. The ends lost 4 bases at V and 2 bases at J; junction bases unmatched: 4. Germline CDR1 reads SGHRS; CDR2 reads YFSETQ. This CDR3 has 14 residues. CDR3 loop: CASSPQGGNYGYTF. The DNA of the CDR3 is TGCGCCAGCAGCCCACAGGGGGGGAACTATGGCTACACCTTC.

Regarding this clone: At the DNA level, this CDR3 is encoded by other sequences in the same sample as well. The CDR3 nucleotides are TGTGCCAGCAGCGTAGCAAGCGGCTACAATGAGCAGTTCTTC. Translating gives CASSVASGYNEQFF. The chain joins TRBV9 to TRBJ2-1; TRBD2 is a possible D gene (5 bases). The CDR3 is 14 residues long. Germline CDR1 is SGDLS and CDR2 is YYNGEE. V was shortened by 0 bases and J by 3 bases, with 7 bases between the two germline ends.

The CDR3 coding sequence is TGTGCCAGCAGGTACAGGGTAGCTCAGCCCCAGCATTTT. Translation: CASRYRVAQPQHF. The V and J genes are TRBV2 and TRBJ1-5; D possibly corresponds to TRBD1 (6 bases). V lost 6 bases and J lost 6, with 12 bases in between. Germline V lookup: CDR1 SNHLY, CDR2 FYNNEI. The CDR3 is 13 amino acids.

This rearrangement joins TRBV5-4 to TRBJ2-7; 8 bases align to TRBD1. Germline CDR1 and CDR2: SGHNT and YYREEE (reference sequence). V lost 4 bases and J lost 4; bases outside the gene matches: 7. There are 14 residues in the CDR3. In DNA, the CDR3 is TGTGCCAGCAGCGTGGACAGGGTGGTATACGAGCAGTACTTC. Encoded protein: CASSVDRVVYEQYF.

About this clone itself: Distinct nucleotide sequences in the sample also encode this CDR3. The V gene is TRBV7-9, the J gene TRBJ2-1; the match to TRBD2 covers 11 bases. In germline, CDR1 is SEHNR, CDR2 FQNEAQ (reference sequence). Losses at the gene ends were 9 bases for V and 0 bases for J; bases not matched to a gene: 1. The CDR3 extends over 14 amino acids. This CDR3 is CASTSGSSYNEQFF. CDR3 nucleotide sequence: TGTGCCAGTACTAGCGGGAGCTCCTACAATGAGCAGTTCTTC. The entire variable domain, with the rest obtained from reference TRBV7-9 and TRBJ2-1, is as follows: DTGVSQNPRHKITKRGQNVTFRCDPISEHNRLYWYRQTLGQGPEFLTYFQNEAQLEKSRLLSDRFSAERPKGSFSTLEIQRTEQGDSAMYLCASTSGSSYNEQFFGPGTRLTVL.

This clone came up once. This chain joins TRBV6-5 and TRBJ1-6; D remains ambiguous. Deletions cut 8 bases from V and 5 bases from J, with 7 bases between. From germline, CDR1 is MNHEY and CDR2 SVGAGI. CDR3 length: 12 amino acids. The CDR3: CASALHNSPLHF. The CDR3 DNA is TGTGCCAGCGCGCTTCATAATTCACCCCTCCACTTT.

Details on this clone: At one of its ends the junction is not consistent with the germline gene, which may arise from a read error. The chain is built from TRBV5-4 and TRBJ2-5; 8 positions agree with TRBD1. This CDR3 region has 15 residues. CDR1 and CDR2 (germline): SGHNT, YYREEE (reference sequence). The CDR3 reads CASNLPGQAQETQYF. The CDR3 region has the DNA TGTGCCAGCAACTTGCCGGGACAGGCCCAAGAGACCCAGTACTTC.

The V call is TRBV4-3, the J call TRBJ2-5, with TRBD1 matching over 7 bases. The J call may not be correct, given that the DNA end is closer to TRBJ2-7. The CDR3 contains 19 residues. Germline V gives CDR1 LGHNA, CDR2 YSLEER. The CDR3 DNA sequence: TGCGCCAGCAGCCAAGATTTACAAGTGCTGGCAGGGGGTGCCCCCGAGCAGTACTTC. Protein: CASSQDLQVLAGGAPEQYF.

The chain couples TRBV4-3 to TRBJ1-4, with TRBD1 as a possible D gene (6 bases). The length of the CDR3 is 19 residues. Germline V gene lookup returns CDR1 LGHNA and CDR2 YSLEER. Trimming took off 2 bases at V and 0 bases at J, with 19 bases between the two ends. The CDR3 here is CASSQPIAWDKPTNEKLFF. The CDR3 DNA reads as TGCGCCAGCAGCCAACCTATTGCATGGGACAAACCAACTAATGAAAAACTGTTTTTT.

This chain connects TRBV7-2 to TRBJ2-7, with D perhaps TRBD1 (6 bases). The germline gives CDR1 SGHTA, CDR2 FQGNSA. The CDR3 is 15 amino acids. Trimming took 4 bases from V and 4 from J, leaving 17 bases between them. CDR3 coding DNA: TGTGCCAGCAGCTCCCCCCCAGGGGTAAAGTACGAGCAGTACTTC. Translating gives CASSSPPGVKYEQYF.

This clone was detected a few times. This chain uses TRBV7-2 with TRBJ1-5; TRBD1 matches at 11 bases. The CDR3 totals 15 residues. The V gene's germline CDR1 is SGHTA and CDR2 FQGNSA. The J segment lost 6 bases and the V segment lost 3 bases, leaving 4 bases of the junction unmatched. The CDR3: CASSFGTGGRQPQHF. CDR3 in DNA: TGTGCCAGCAGCTTCGGGACAGGGGGACGTCAGCCCCAGCATTTT.

About this clone: One end of the junction is discordant with germline, which a read error may explain. The chain has TRBV5-4 and TRBJ2-2; the match to TRBD2 covers 8 bases. From germline, CDR1 is SGHNT and CDR2 YYREEE (reference sequence). This CDR3 comprises 15 residues. CDR3 DNA sequence: TGCGCCAGCAGCGGGGGCCACCGGTTTGCCGGGGAGCTGTTTTTT. The encoded protein is CASSGGHRFAGELFF.

The rearrangement links TRBV27 to TRBJ2-1, with TRBD2 matching over 9 bases. V gave up 5 bases and J gave up 1 base; unmatched junction bases: 6. This CDR3 spans 16 amino acids. Per germline, CDR1 MNHEY and CDR2 SMNVEV (reference sequence). This chain's CDR3 is CASSPLAGQSYNEQFF. The CDR3 DNA reads TGTGCCAGCAGTCCGCTAGCGGGACAATCCTACAATGAGCAGTTCTTC.